A selection of T cell receptor beta chains follows, all from one sample in a study of OX40 agonist ivuxolimab in advanced cancers. Repertoires were generated with immunoSEQ multiplex PCR, while TCRdb's copy carries only in-frame clones and drops some. The sample holds roughly 80,000 clones, 70% to 90% seen once. The starting material was CD4+ or CD8+ T cells sorted from blood, obtained in a trial of the OX40 agonist ivuxolimab. These receptors were taken from an adult with an advanced solid tumor such as melanoma, head and neck, liver or kidney cancer. The CDR3 runs from the conserved cysteine through the conserved F or W. Each record gives: J gene, V gene, D gene, clone size, CDR3 DNA, CDR3 protein. D genes are given only for firm matches. Size is omitted from some rows. Given values are once, few, many or a class for expanded clones.

j_call: TRBJ1-3; v_call: TRBV6-5; d_call: -; clone_size: -; cdr3_nt: TGTGCCAGCCGCTCTGGGGGACCTGGAAACACCATATATTTT; cdr3_aa: CASRSGGPGNTIYF
j_call: TRBJ1-1; v_call: TRBV7-2; d_call: TRBD1; clone_size: -; cdr3_nt: TGTGCCAGCAGCATACAGGGGTTCTCTGAAGCTTTCTTT; cdr3_aa: CASSIQGFSEAFF
j_call: TRBJ2-2; v_call: TRBV6-5; d_call: TRBD1; clone_size: once; cdr3_nt: TGTGCCAGCAGTCTGGACAGGGGGCTAGCCGGGGAGCTGTTTTTT; cdr3_aa: CASSLDRGLAGELFF
j_call: TRBJ2-1; v_call: TRBV9; d_call: TRBD2; clone_size: -; cdr3_nt: TGTGCCAGCAGCGTAGCAATACTAGCGGGAGGGCCTAATGAGCAGTTCTTC; cdr3_aa: CASSVAILAGGPNEQFF
j_call: TRBJ2-1; v_call: TRBV4-2; d_call: -; clone_size: -; cdr3_nt: TGTGCCAGCAGCCAAGAGGTGGGAACCCTCCCCGGCTCCTACAATGAGCAGTTCTTC; cdr3_aa: CASSQEVGTLPGSYNEQFF
j_call: TRBJ2-1; v_call: TRBV5-4; d_call: -; clone_size: -; cdr3_nt: TGTGCCAGCAGCCTTGATGCGGACCCCACCTACAATGAGCAGTTCTTC; cdr3_aa: CASSLDADPTYNEQFF
j_call: TRBJ2-2; v_call: TRBV27; d_call: TRBD2; clone_size: -; cdr3_nt: TGTGCCAGCAGCCCCGGACTAGCGGGTACCGGGGAGCTGTTTTTT; cdr3_aa: CASSPGLAGTGELFF
j_call: TRBJ2-7; v_call: TRBV21-1; d_call: -; clone_size: -; cdr3_nt: TGTGCCAGCAGCAAAGCGCGTCCAGGGATCCCCTACGAGCAGTACTTC; cdr3_aa: CASSKARPGIPYEQYF
j_call: TRBJ2-1; v_call: TRBV2; d_call: TRBD2; clone_size: -; cdr3_nt: TGTGCCAGCACCGGGGCTAGCGGAGACTCCTACAATGAGCAGTTCTTC; cdr3_aa: CASTGASGDSYNEQFF
j_call: TRBJ1-4; v_call: TRBV6-5; d_call: -; clone_size: -; cdr3_nt: TGTGCCAGCAGCCAAAACGCGGCTACCAGCGAAAAACTGTTTTTT; cdr3_aa: CASSQNAATSEKLFF
j_call: TRBJ1-4; v_call: TRBV6-4; d_call: -; clone_size: -; cdr3_nt: TGTGCCAGCACGTCTCCGTCGGTTTCCCCAACTAATGAAAAACTGTTTTTT; cdr3_aa: CASTSPSVSPTNEKLFF
j_call: TRBJ2-5; v_call: TRBV6-6; d_call: -; clone_size: -; cdr3_nt: TGTGCCAGCAGTTACTCGTTCAGGCAAGAGACCCAGTACTTC; cdr3_aa: CASSYSFRQETQYF
j_call: TRBJ1-2; v_call: TRBV5-4; d_call: -; clone_size: -; cdr3_nt: TGTGCCAGCAGCGGGTCCTTAAGGAACTATGGCTACACCTTC; cdr3_aa: CASSGSLRNYGYTF
j_call: TRBJ2-7; v_call: TRBV6-5; d_call: -; clone_size: -; cdr3_nt: TGTGCCAGCAGTTACTCGAACCAGTGGGGCCGCGAGCAGTACTTC; cdr3_aa: CASSYSNQWGREQYF
j_call: TRBJ2-4; v_call: TRBV11-3; d_call: TRBD2; clone_size: -; cdr3_nt: TGTGCCAGTGGCGGGAGTGCCCTCTCGGCCGGAAACATTCAGTACTTC; cdr3_aa: CASGGSALSAGNIQYF
j_call: TRBJ1-1; v_call: TRBV19; d_call: -; clone_size: -; cdr3_nt: TGTGCCAGTAGTATCAGCGGGGCTGAAAACACTGAAGCTTTCTTT; cdr3_aa: CASSISGAENTEAFF